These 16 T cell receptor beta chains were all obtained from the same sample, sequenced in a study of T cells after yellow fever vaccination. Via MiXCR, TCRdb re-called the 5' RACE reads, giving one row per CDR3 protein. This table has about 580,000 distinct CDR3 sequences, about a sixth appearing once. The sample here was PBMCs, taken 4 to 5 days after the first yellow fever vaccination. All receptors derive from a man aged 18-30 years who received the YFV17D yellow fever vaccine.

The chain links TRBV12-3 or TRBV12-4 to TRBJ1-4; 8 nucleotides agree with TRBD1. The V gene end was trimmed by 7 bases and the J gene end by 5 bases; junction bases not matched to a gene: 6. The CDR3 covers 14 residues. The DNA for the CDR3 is TGTGCCAGCACCACCGGACAGGGCAATGAAAAACTGTTTTTT. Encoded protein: CASTTGQGNEKLFF.

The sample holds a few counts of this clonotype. The CDR3 DNA is TGTGCCAGCAGCGACTCTAGGGCTAGCTATGGCTACACCTTC. Protein sequence: CASSDSRASYGYTF. The rearrangement joins TRBV12-3 or TRBV12-4 to TRBJ1-2; D is unclear. The CDR3 has 14 residues. Trimming pared 6 bases from V and 4 bases from J, leaving 15 bases between.

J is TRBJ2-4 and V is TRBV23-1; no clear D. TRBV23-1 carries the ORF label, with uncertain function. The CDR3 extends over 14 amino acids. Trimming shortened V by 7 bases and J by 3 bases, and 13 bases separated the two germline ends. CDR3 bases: TGCGCCAGCACCCGCCGAATCAGCAAAAACATTCAGTACTTC. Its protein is CASTRRISKNIQYF.

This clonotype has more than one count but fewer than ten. This CDR3 is CAWRRAGWSSEQFF. As DNA, the CDR3 is TGTGCCTGGAGGAGGGCAGGTTGGAGTTCGGAGCAGTTCTTC. The chain combines TRBV30 with TRBJ2-1; weak D call: TRBD2 (5 bases). Trimming shortened V by 3 bases and J by 10 bases, and 19 bases separated the two germline ends. Germline assignment: CDR1 GTSNPN and CDR2 SVGIG (reference sequence). The CDR3 is 14 residues long.

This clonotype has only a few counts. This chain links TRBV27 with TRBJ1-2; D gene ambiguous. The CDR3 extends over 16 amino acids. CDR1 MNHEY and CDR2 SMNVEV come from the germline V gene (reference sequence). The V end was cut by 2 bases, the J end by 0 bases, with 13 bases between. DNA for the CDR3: TGTGCCAGCAGTTTACGTACTGGGCTCTCTAACTATGGCTACACCTTC. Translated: CASSLRTGLSNYGYTF.

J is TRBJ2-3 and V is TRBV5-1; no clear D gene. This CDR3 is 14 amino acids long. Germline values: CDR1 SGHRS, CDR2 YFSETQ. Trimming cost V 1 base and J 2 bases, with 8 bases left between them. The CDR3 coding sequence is TGCGCCAGCAGCTTGATACCAGACACAGATACGCAGTATTTT. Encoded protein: CASSLIPDTDTQYF.

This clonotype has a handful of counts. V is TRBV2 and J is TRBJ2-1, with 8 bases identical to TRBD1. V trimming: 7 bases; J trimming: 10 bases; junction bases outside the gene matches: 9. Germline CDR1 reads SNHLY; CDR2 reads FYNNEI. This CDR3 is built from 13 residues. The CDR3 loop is CASTINRDREQFF. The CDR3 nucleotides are TGTGCCAGCACCATTAACCGGGACAGGGAGCAGTTCTTC. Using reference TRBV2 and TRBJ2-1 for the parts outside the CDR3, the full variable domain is EPEVTQTPSHQVTQMGQEVILRCVPISNHLYFYWYRQILGQKVEFLVSFYNNEISEKSEIFDDQFSVERPDGSNFTLKIRSTKLEDSAMYFCASTINRDREQFFGPGTRLTVL.

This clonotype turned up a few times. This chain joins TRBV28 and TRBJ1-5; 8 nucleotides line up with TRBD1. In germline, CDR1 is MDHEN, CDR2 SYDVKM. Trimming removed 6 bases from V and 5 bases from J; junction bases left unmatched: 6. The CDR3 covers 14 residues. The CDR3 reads CASRPGQGYQPQHF. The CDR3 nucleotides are TGTGCCAGCAGACCCGGACAGGGTTATCAGCCCCAGCATTTT.

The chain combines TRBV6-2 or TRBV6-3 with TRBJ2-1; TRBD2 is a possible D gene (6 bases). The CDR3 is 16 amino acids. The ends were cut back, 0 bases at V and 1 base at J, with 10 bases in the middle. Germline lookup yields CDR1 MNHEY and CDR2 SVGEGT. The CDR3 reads CASSYSGGDSYNEQFF. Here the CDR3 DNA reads TGTGCCAGCAGTTACTCAGGCGGGGATTCCTACAATGAGCAGTTCTTC.

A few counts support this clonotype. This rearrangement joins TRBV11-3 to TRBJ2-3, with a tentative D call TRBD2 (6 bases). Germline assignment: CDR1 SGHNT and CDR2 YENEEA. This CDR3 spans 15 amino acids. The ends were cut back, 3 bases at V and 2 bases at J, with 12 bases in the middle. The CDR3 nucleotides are TGTGCCAGCAGCTTCGGGCTAGCGATCACAGATACGCAGTATTTT. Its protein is CASSFGLAITDTQYF.

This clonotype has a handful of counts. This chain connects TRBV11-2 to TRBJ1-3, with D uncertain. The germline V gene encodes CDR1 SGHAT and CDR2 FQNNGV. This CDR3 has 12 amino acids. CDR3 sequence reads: CACSSSGNTIYF. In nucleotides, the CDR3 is TGTGCTTGCAGTAGCTCTGGAAACACCATATATTTT.

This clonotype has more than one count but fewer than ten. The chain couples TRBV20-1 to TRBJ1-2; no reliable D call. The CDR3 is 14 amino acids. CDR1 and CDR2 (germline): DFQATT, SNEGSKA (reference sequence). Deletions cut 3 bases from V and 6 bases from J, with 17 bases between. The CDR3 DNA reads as TGCAGTGCTAGCTCGACTTTAGGGAACGATGGCTACACCTTC. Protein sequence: CSASSTLGNDGYTF.

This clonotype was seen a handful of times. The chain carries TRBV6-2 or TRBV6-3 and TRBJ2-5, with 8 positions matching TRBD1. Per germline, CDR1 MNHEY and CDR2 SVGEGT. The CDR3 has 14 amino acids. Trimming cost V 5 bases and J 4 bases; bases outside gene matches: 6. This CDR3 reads CASSPYRGTETQYF. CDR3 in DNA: TGTGCCAGCAGTCCGTACAGGGGGACAGAGACCCAGTACTTC.

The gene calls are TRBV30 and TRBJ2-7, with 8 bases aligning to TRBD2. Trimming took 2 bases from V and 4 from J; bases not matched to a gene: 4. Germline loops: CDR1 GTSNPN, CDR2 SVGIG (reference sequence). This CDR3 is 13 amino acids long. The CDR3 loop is CAWSRGLEYEQYF. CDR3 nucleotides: TGTGCCTGGAGTAGGGGACTAGAGTACGAGCAGTACTTC.

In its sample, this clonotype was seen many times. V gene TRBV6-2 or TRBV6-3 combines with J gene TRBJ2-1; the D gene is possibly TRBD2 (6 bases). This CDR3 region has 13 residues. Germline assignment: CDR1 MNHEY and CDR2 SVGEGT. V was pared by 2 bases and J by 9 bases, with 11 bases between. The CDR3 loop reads CASSYVGGSEQFF. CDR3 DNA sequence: TGTGCCAGCAGTTACGTGGGGGGTAGTGAGCAGTTCTTC.

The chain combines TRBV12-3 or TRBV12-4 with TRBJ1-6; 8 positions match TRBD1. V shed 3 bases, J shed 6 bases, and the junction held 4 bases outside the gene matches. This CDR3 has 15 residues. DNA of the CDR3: TGTGCCAGCAGTTTGGGGGGACAGGTTAATTCACCCCTCCACTTT. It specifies CASSLGGQVNSPLHF.